This T cell receptor beta chain was identified during a study of T-cell reconstitution after alpha-beta-depleted transplantation in children. It was with unique molecular identifiers that the TCRbeta library was prepared. From the PCR reads, TCRdb called clonotypes with MiXCR, one entry per CDR3 protein. The data show 400,000 to 500,000 distinct CDR3 sequences, with around 9.9% seen just once and roughly 5.1% held by the top ten. The V segment lost 9 bases and the J segment 3 bases; nucleotides outside the gene matches: 7. This CDR3 contains 13 residues. In germline, CDR1 is MGHDK, CDR2 SYGVNS. This clonotype has just a few counts.

The sequence derives from a human donor who donated a stem cell graft to a child with acute myeloid leukemia. Sequenced here: PBMCs from the stem cell graft donor, sampled from the stem cell graft. The chain joins TRBV25-1 to TRBJ1-2; 7 nucleotides match TRBD1. CDR3 sequence: CARPGTAYYGYTF. The CDR3 DNA is TGTGCCAGACCTGGGACAGCCTACTATGGCTACACCTTC.